This TCR beta chain was captured by sequencing in a study of blood T cells in healthy people across ages. Unmatched junction bases numbered 6, after V lost 1 base and J lost 4 bases. CDR3 size: 15 residues. Study-wide results and limits: Diversity was higher, and naive CD4+ cells more numerous, in long-lived donors than in aged donors.

There were healthy Caucasian individuals from Russia, aged roughly 6 to 100, serving as donors. Many counts were recorded for this clonotype. The antigen remains unidentified. Primed by a sample-barcoded 5' primer and a J-beta primer mix, a second PCR proceeded for 7 to 11 cycles. Any given sample supplied a minimum of 3 million CDR3-containing paired-end reads. MiXCR, run by TCRdb on the 5' RACE reads, gives a single entry per CDR3 protein. The sample carries some 1.5 million distinct CDR3 sequences, under 30% recorded once. The sequenced material came from blood. The sequence came from a woman aged 25 to 39 in good health. The V and J genes are TRBV12-3 or TRBV12-4 and TRBJ2-5; 7 nucleotides agree with TRBD1. The CDR3 protein is CASSLGGPGGETQYF. The CDR3 DNA follows: TGTGCCAGCAGTTTAGGGGGTCCAGGGGGAGAGACCCAGTACTTC.